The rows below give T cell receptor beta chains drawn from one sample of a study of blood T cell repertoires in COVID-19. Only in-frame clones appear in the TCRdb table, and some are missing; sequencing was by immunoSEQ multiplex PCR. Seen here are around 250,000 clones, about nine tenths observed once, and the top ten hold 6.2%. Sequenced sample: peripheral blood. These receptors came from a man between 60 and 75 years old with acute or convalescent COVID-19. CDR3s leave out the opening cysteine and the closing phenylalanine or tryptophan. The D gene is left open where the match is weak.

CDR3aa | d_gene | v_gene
SVERRKSSGNTIY | NA | TRBV29-1
ASSPDSKNYEQY | NA | TRBV7-7
ASSLGSRPMNTEAF | NA | TRBV7-6
ASSLGRGADQPQH | NA | TRBV7-9
ASSLYWEDSYEQY | NA | TRBV27
ASSLVLNTEAF | NA | TRBV5-6
ASSPTTRGGSYEQY | NA | TRBV7-9
ASSSWTSGSDEETQY | TRBD2 | TRBV11-3
ATSRDRLAGEAF | NA | TRBV15
ASSVAGQGAEQY | TRBD1 | TRBV9
ATSENRAGTQY | NA | TRBV24-1
ASSIRSNYNSPLH | NA | TRBV19
ATSDAALSSYNEQF | NA | TRBV24-1
AIGPSGRSPETQY | TRBD2 | TRBV10-3
ASSFITSGIYEQY | TRBD2 | TRBV11-2
ASSDRQTGGETQY | TRBD1 | TRBV11-3
ASSVGTGGEDTQY | TRBD1 | TRBV19
ASSFSRAETQY | NA | TRBV6-5
ASSLPGQGETQY | TRBD1 | TRBV28
ASSLANRPGETQY | NA | TRBV5-1
ASNPSEGVVADTQY | NA | TRBV19
ASSFGGMDTEAF | NA | TRBV11-3
SAENRGGYT | TRBD1 | TRBV20-1
ASSPARAQGYT | NA | TRBV18
ASRPPSGSPETQY | TRBD2 | TRBV11-2
ATQGDSSSYEQY | TRBD1 | TRBV2
ASSKENSEMEQY | NA | TRBV21-1
ASSSGGRGIDGELF | NA | TRBV7-7
ASSIGGPRTSGRADEQY | TRBD2 | TRBV19
ASSLSRAPGELF | NA | TRBV7-3
ASSVARTGALDTQY | TRBD1 | TRBV9
ASTGLLGQF | NA | TRBV6-5
ASSSNRAGAVDTQY | TRBD2 | TRBV7-3
ASRTDSGVQF | NA | TRBV5-4
ASRDGEGRWDYGYT | NA | TRBV10-1